This TCR beta chain derives from a study of OX40 agonist ivuxolimab in advanced cancers. Study summary: Partial responses, seen in three patients, involved one hepatocellular carcinoma and two cutaneous melanomas. The study's findings and limits: Partial responders receiving 0.1-3.0 mg/kg showed among the lowest clonal expansion.

Excluded were patients having autoimmune disease history or systemic immunosuppression. Unmatched junction bases numbered 2, after V lost 2 bases and J lost 4 bases. CDR3 size: 15 residues. From germline, CDR1 is MNHEY and CDR2 SVGAGI. Generated by immunoSEQ multiplex PCR, the TCRdb table keeps only in-frame clones and is missing some. The table lists around 80,000 clones, 70% to 90% of them singletons, with 0.75% to 0.95% in the top ten. Regarding this clone: Its antigen is as yet unknown.

The source is an adult with an advanced solid tumor such as melanoma, head and neck, liver or kidney cancer. The V call is TRBV6-5, the J call TRBJ2-2, with 9 bases lining up with TRBD2. The specimen was CD4+ or CD8+ T cells sorted from blood, collected in a trial of the OX40 agonist ivuxolimab. The CDR3, as DNA: TGTGCCAGCAGTTACGGCGGGAGGGGCACCGGGGAGCTGTTTTTT. As protein: CASSYGGRGTGELFF.